The following is a T cell receptor beta chain sequence with its context. The antigen is not known. This sample was included in a study of T cell responses to AZD1222 COVID-19 vaccine. General study results and limits: Donors, mostly white British, included more females; clonal diversity was possibly underestimated.

Profiled with immunoSEQ multiplex PCR; TCRdb holds only in-frame clones, not every one. The data contain 75,000 to 90,000 clones, 86% of them singletons. The starting material was peripheral blood, obtained on day 0 of AZD1222 vaccination. This TCR was recovered from an adult in good health.

In DNA, the CDR3 is TGTGCCAGCAGTTCCGGGACAGCCCCTAGAGAGCAGTACTTC. Amino acids: CASSSGTAPREQYF. This chain connects TRBV2 to TRBJ2-7, with TRBD1 matching 7 bases. The CDR3 runs 14 residues. The V gene end was trimmed by 5 bases and the J gene end by 7 bases; junction bases not matched to a gene: 11. Per the germline V gene, CDR1 is SNHLY and CDR2 is FYNNEI.